These 22 T cell receptor beta chains were sequenced from one sample in a study of blood T cell repertoires in COVID-19. Sequenced by immunoSEQ multiplex PCR; TCRdb stores in-frame clones only, minus some. This sample has roughly 120,000 clones; 83% occur once, and the top ten carry approximately 18%. The sequencing sample was made of peripheral blood. These TCRs come from a woman aged 55 to 70 with acute or convalescent COVID-19.

V is TRBV6-6 and J is TRBJ2-3, with TRBD2 matching over 12 bases. CDR3 size: 15 residues. Germline loops: CDR1 MNHNY, CDR2 SVGAGI (reference sequence). The V segment lost 8 bases and the J segment 2 bases; nucleotides outside the gene matches: 5. The CDR3 loop is CASSLAGGTTDTQYF. The CDR3 coding sequence is TGTGCCAGCTCCCTAGCGGGGGGGACCACAGATACGCAGTATTTT.

The chain recombines TRBV23-1 with TRBJ1-2, with TRBD1 identical over 8 bases. TRBV23-1 is annotated as an ORF whose role is uncertain. This CDR3 has 19 amino acids. The junction had 18 bases not matched to a gene; V was cut back by 2 bases and J by 4 bases. The CDR3, as DNA: TGCGCCAGCAGTCAAGCAGGGGGCGATGGTCCCTCGTTGGCCTATGGCTACACCTTC. Translating it yields CASSQAGGDGPSLAYGYTF.

The chain couples TRBV2 to TRBJ2-1, with D perhaps TRBD2 (7 bases). The V and J ends lost 6 bases and 7 bases respectively, with 13 bases between them. CDR3 length: 13 amino acids. The germline gives CDR1 SNHLY, CDR2 FYNNEI. The CDR3 here is CASSGEGQNEQFF. For the CDR3, the DNA is TGTGCCAGCAGCGGGGAGGGACAAAATGAGCAGTTCTTC.

The V gene is TRBV14, the J gene TRBJ1-6, with a tentative D call TRBD1 (6 bases). Trimming pared 4 bases from V and 7 bases from J, leaving 14 bases between. The CDR3 is 15 residues long. Germline V gene sequence: CDR1 SGHDN, CDR2 FVKESK. CDR3 bases: TGTGCCAGCAGCCCGATAAACCAGGGGAATTCACCCCTCCACTTT. This sequence encodes CASSPINQGNSPLHF.

This clone was seen only once. This rearrangement joins TRBV12-3 or TRBV12-4 to TRBJ2-7; perhaps TRBD2 as D (5 bases). The ends were cut back, 3 bases at V and 4 bases at J, with 10 bases in the middle. The CDR3 has 13 amino acids. The CDR3 DNA reads as TGTGCCAGCAGTTTCGGGATTCCATACGAGCAGTACTTC. Its translation: CASSFGIPYEQYF.

This clone was recorded once. J is TRBJ1-2 and V is TRBV6-1; weak D call: TRBD1 (6 bases). The germline V gene has CDR1 MNHNS and CDR2 SASEGT. The germline V and J ends were trimmed by 3 bases and 11 bases, with 19 bases remaining between them. The CDR3 is made up of 14 amino acids. CDR3: CASSDGDTGSWYTF. The DNA of the CDR3 is TGTGCCAGCAGTGATGGGGATACAGGGTCTTGGTACACCTTC.

This rearrangement joins TRBV7-9 to TRBJ1-2; D gene uncertain. Trimming removed 7 bases at V and 13 bases at J, with 16 bases between. This CDR3 spans 11 amino acids. The germline gives CDR1 SEHNR, CDR2 FQNEAQ (reference sequence). The CDR3 bases are TGTGCCAGCACCGCCCGCGGTCCCTGCACCTTC. This translates into CASTARGPCTF.

This clone occurred a few times. The chain employs TRBV25-1 and TRBJ1-5; perhaps TRBD1 as D (6 bases). The CDR3 is made up of 15 amino acids. Germline V gives CDR1 MGHDK, CDR2 SYGVNS. Trimming pared 4 bases from V and 3 bases from J, leaving 13 bases between. The CDR3 nucleotides read TGTGCCAGCAGTGCCGGCCAGGGGTTCAATCAGCCCCAGCATTTT. Translation gives CASSAGQGFNQPQHF.

The rearrangement uses TRBV28 and TRBJ1-1; D ambiguous. The CDR3 covers 11 residues. Between the trimmed V and J ends, which lost 7 bases and 11 bases, there was a span of 14 bases. The germline V gene has CDR1 MDHEN and CDR2 SYDVKM. CDR3 coding DNA: TGTGCCAGCACCAATCCGACGAGGGCTTTCTTT. Translating gives CASTNPTRAFF.

This chain uses TRBV5-6 with TRBJ1-2; TRBD1 matches 9 bases. The CDR3 length is 17 residues. V lost 5 bases to trimming and J lost 8 bases; unmatched junction nucleotides: 19. Germline CDR1 SGHDT, CDR2 YYEEEE. CDR3 nucleotide sequence: TGTGCCAGCAGTCCTACCGGGACAGGGCTTCGGACGCGAGGCTACACCTTC. Its protein is CASSPTGTGLRTRGYTF.

This sequence joins TRBV3-1 (or the pseudogene TRBV3-2) and TRBJ2-5; TRBD2 agrees at 8 bases. CDR1 LGHDT and CDR2 YNNKEL come from the germline V gene (reference sequence). V shed 4 bases and J 4 bases; nucleotides not matched to a gene: 8. The CDR3 has 15 residues. The CDR3 region is CASSRSGTRGETQYF. As DNA, the CDR3 is TGTGCCAGCAGCCGATCCGGGACTAGGGGAGAGACCCAGTACTTC.

The CDR3 is CASSPQGGTEAFF. The CDR3 region has the DNA TGTGCCAGCTCACCGCAGGGGGGAACTGAAGCTTTCTTT. The chain employs TRBV18 and TRBJ1-1; 7 bases match TRBD1. CDR3 length: 13 residues. The trim removed 3 bases at V and 5 bases at J, leaving 3 bases unmatched. Germline V lookup: CDR1 KGHSH, CDR2 LQKENI.

This rearrangement joins TRBV30 to TRBJ2-2; D unclear. V shed 3 bases and J shed 4 bases, with 12 bases lying between them. This CDR3 comprises 14 residues. The germline CDR1 and CDR2 sequences are GTSNPN and SVGIG (reference sequence). The CDR3 DNA follows: TGTGCCTGGAGACCCCCTAAAGTCACCGGGGAGCTGTTTTTT. It translates to CAWRPPKVTGELFF.

This clone was observed a handful of times. This CDR3 is also generated by other DNA sequences in the sample. This rearrangement joins TRBV5-6 to TRBJ2-3, with 11 bases lining up with TRBD1. V lost 4 bases and J lost 5; bases outside the gene matches: 6. The CDR3 extends over 15 amino acids. The germline gives CDR1 SGHDT, CDR2 YYEEEE. CDR3 nucleotides: TGTGCCAGCAGCCTGGGGACAGGGGGACGAGATACGCAGTATTTT. Translated, it gives CASSLGTGGRDTQYF.

The rearrangement links TRBV3-1 (or the pseudogene TRBV3-2) to TRBJ1-5, with 10 nucleotides matching TRBD1. Per the germline V gene, CDR1 is LGHDT and CDR2 is YNNKEL (reference sequence). The CDR3 consists of 15 residues. The trim removed 4 bases at V and 5 bases at J, leaving 5 bases unmatched. The CDR3, as DNA: TGTGCCAGCAGCCTGGGGACAGGGGTTGATCAGCCCCAGCATTTT. Translation gives CASSLGTGVDQPQHF.

V gene TRBV6-5 combines with J gene TRBJ2-5, with D perhaps matching TRBD2 (6 bases). V lost 2 bases, J lost 4 bases, and 14 bases lay in between. Germline assignment: CDR1 MNHEY and CDR2 SVGAGI. This CDR3 contains 15 residues. The chain's CDR3 is CASSYREQPIETQYF. For the CDR3, the DNA is TGTGCCAGCAGTTACCGGGAGCAGCCAATAGAGACCCAGTACTTC.

The chain recombines TRBV7-8 with TRBJ2-1; a possible D gene is TRBD1 (5 bases). This CDR3 comprises 16 residues. Trimming took 6 bases from V and 1 from J, leaving 16 bases between them. The germline CDR1 and CDR2 sequences are SGHVS and FQNEAQ. The CDR3 reads CASSPIQVTSYNEQFF. CDR3 nucleotide sequence: TGTGCCAGCAGTCCAATACAGGTTACTTCCTACAATGAGCAGTTCTTC.

This clone was counted only a few times. The chain is built from TRBV19 and TRBJ1-5; TRBD1 might be the D (5 bases). The V and J ends lost 3 bases and 6 bases respectively, with 15 bases between them. Germline assignment: CDR1 LNHDA and CDR2 SQIVND (reference sequence). The CDR3 spans 15 residues. CDR3 sequence (DNA): TGTGCCAGTAGTATTGGGGCAGCGGGGCCTCAGCCCCAGCATTTT. Translation gives CASSIGAAGPQPQHF.

The chain carries TRBV5-1 and TRBJ2-7; 8 bases fit TRBD1. V was clipped by 5 bases and J by 6 bases; unmatched bases: 10. The germline V gene has CDR1 SGHRS and CDR2 YFSETQ. The length of the CDR3 is 14 residues. In nucleotides, the CDR3 is TGCGCCAGCAGGGCCCGGGACAGGCTCTCCGAGCAGTACTTC. Protein product: CASRARDRLSEQYF.

The gene calls are TRBV7-2 and TRBJ1-1; possible D gene TRBD1, 5 bases. Deletions cut 6 bases from V and 1 base from J, with 15 bases between. CDR3 length equals 15 residues. Germline V CDR1 and CDR2: SGHTA, FQGNSA. CDR3 protein: CASSSYGGPNTEAFF. The DNA of the CDR3 is TGTGCCAGCAGTTCATACGGGGGACCGAACACTGAAGCTTTCTTT.

The rearrangement uses TRBV7-3 and TRBJ2-7; D perhaps matches TRBD2 (5 bases). Germline lookup yields CDR1 SGHTA and CDR2 FQGTGA. This CDR3 is built from 15 residues. V dropped 1 base and J dropped 0 bases, with 10 bases sitting between them. CDR3 bases: TGTGCCAGCAGCTTAAATGAGGGAAGCTCCTACGAGCAGTACTTC. It translates to CASSLNEGSSYEQYF.

This clone was counted between two and nine times. This chain uses TRBV19 with TRBJ1-1; 7 bases are shared with TRBD1. V was clipped by 10 bases and J by 7 bases; unmatched bases: 12. This CDR3 region has 13 residues. CDR1 LNHDA and CDR2 SQIVND come from the germline V gene (reference sequence). CDR3 nucleotides: TGTGCCACCGCTGGACAGGTAGGAAATGAAGCTTTCTTT. Its translation: CATAGQVGNEAFF.